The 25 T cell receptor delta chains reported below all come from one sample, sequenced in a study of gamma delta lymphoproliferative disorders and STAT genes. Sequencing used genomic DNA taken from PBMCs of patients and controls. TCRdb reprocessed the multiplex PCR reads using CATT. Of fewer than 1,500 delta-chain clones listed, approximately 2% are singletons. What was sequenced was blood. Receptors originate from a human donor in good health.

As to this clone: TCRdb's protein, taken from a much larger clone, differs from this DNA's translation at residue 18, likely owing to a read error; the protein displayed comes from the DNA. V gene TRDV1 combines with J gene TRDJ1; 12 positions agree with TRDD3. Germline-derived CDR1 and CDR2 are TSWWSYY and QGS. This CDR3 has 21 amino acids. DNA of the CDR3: TGTGCTCTTGGGGACAACTTCCTACCCTCTTACTGGGGGATACTTGTCGATAGACTCATCTTT. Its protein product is CALGDNFLPSYWGILVDRLIF.

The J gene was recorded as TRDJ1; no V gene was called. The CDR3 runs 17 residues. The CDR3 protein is CACEHVRNFWYTDKLIF. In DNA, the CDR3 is TGTGCCTGTGAACACGTCCGAAATTTCTGGTACACCGATAAACTCATCTTT.

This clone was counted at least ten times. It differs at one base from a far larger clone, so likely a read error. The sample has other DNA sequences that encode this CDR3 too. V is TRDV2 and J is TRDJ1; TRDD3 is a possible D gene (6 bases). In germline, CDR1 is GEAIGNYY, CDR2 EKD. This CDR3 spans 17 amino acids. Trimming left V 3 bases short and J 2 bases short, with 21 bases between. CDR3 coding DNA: TGTGCCTGTGACGACATGGGTGGGGGTCCCCATACCGATAAACTCATCTTT. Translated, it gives CACDDMGGGPHTDKLIF.

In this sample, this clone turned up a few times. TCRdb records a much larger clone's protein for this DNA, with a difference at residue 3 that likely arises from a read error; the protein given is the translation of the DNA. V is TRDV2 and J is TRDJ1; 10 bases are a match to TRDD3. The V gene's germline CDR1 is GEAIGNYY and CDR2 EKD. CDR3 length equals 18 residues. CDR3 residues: CARDKLTGGSQLADKLIF. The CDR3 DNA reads TGTGCCCGTGACAAACTTACTGGGGGATCTCAGCTCGCCGATAAACTCATCTTT.

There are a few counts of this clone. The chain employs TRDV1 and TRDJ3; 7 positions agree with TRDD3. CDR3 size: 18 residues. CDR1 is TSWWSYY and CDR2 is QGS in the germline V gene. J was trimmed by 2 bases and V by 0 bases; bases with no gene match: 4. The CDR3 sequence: CALGELGDQTWDTRQMFF. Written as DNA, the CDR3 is TGTGCTCTTGGGGAACTGGGGGATCAAACCTGGGACACCCGACAGATGTTTTTC.

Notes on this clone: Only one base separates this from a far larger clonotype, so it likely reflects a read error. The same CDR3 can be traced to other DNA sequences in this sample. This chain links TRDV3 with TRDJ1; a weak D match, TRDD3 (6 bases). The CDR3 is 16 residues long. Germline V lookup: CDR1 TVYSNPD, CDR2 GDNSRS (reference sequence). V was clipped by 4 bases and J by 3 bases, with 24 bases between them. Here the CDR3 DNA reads TGTGCCTCACGCCCGGGGCTGGGGATGGGTCCCGATAAACTCATCTTT. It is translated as CASRPGLGMGPDKLIF.

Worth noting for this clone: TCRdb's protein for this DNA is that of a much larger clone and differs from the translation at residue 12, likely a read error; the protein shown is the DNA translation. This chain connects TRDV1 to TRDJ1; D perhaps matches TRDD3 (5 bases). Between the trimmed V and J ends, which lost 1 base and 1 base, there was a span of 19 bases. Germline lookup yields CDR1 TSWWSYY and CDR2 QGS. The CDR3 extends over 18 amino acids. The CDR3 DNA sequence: TGTGCTCTTGGGGAACCTTTGTATGGGGAGCCCTCCACCGATAAACTCATCTTT. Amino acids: CALGEPLYGEPSTDKLIF.

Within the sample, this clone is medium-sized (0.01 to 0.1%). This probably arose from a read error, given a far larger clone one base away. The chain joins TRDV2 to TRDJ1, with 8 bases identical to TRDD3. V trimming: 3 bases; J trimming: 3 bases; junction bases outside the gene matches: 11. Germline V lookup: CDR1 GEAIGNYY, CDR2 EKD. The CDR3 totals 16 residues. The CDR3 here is CACDALGDRWADKLIF. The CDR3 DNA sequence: TGTGCCTGTGACGCCTTGGGGGATCGGTGGGCCGATAAACTCATCTTT.

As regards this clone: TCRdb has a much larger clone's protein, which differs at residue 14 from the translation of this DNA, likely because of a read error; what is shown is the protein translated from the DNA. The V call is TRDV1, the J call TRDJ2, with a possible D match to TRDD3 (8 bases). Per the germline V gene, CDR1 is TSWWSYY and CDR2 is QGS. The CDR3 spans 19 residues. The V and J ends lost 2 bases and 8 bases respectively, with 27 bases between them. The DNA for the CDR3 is TGTGCTCTTGGGGAAATAGCCTTCCTTCATGTACTGGGGGGGGCACAACTCTTCTTT. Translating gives CALGEIAFLHVLGGAQLFF.

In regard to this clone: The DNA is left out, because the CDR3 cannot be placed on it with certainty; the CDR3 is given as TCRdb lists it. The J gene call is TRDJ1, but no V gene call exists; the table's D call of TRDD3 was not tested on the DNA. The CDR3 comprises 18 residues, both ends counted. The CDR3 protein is CACDTVGGGSQLADKLIF.

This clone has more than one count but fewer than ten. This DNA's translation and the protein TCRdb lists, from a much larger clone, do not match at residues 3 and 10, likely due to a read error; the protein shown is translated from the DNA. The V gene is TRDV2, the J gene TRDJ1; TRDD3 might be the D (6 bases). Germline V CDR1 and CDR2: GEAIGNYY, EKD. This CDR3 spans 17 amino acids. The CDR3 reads CAYDPVSGGPYTDKLIF. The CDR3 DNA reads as TGTGCCTATGACCCCGTTTCGGGGGGACCTTACACCGATAAACTCATCTTT.

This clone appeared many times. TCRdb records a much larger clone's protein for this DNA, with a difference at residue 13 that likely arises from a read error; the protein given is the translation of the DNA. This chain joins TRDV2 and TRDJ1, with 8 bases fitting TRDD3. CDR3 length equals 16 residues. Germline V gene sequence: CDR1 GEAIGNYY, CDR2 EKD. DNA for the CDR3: TGTGCCTGTGACACCTTGGGGGATCGGTGGGCCGATAGACTCATCTTT. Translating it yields CACDTLGDRWADRLIF.

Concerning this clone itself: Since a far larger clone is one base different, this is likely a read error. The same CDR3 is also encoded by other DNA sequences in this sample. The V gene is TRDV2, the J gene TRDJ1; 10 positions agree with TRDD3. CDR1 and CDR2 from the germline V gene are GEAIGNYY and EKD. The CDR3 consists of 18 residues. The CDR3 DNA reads TGTGCCTGTGACAAACTTACTGGGGGATCTCAGCTCGCCGATAAGCTCATCTTT. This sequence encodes CACDKLTGGSQLADKLIF.

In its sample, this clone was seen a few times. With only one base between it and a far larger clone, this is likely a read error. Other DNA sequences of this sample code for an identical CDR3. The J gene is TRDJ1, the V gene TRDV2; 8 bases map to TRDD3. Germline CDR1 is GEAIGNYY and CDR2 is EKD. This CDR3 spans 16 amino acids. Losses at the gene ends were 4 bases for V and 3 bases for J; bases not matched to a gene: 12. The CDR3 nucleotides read TGTGCCTGTGATACCTTGGGGGATCGGTGGGCCGATAAACTCATCTTT. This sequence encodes CACDTLGDRWADKLIF.

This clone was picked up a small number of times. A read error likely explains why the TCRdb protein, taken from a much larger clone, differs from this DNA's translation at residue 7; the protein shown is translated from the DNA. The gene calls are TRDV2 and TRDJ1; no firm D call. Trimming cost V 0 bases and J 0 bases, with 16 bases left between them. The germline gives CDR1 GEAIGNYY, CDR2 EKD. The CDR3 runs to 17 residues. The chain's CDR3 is CACDTVRTESNTDKLIF. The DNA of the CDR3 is TGTGCCTGTGACACCGTAAGGACCGAATCCAACACCGATAAACTCATCTTT.

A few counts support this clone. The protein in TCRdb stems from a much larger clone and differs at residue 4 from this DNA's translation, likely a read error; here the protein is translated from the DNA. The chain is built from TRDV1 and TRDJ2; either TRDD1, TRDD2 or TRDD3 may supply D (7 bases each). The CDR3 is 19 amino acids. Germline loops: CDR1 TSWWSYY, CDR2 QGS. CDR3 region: CALREIAFLHVLGRAQLFF. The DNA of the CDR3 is TGTGCTCTTAGGGAAATAGCCTTCCTTCATGTACTGGGGAGGGCACAACTCTTCTTT.

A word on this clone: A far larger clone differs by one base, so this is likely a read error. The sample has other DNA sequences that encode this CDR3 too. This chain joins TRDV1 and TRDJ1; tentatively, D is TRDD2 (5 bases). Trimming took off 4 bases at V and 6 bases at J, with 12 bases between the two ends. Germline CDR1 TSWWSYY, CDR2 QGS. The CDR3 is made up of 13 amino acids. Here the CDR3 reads CALGGPPSNKLIF. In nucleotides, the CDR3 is TGTGCTCTTGGGGGACCTCCTTCAAATAAACTCATCTTT.

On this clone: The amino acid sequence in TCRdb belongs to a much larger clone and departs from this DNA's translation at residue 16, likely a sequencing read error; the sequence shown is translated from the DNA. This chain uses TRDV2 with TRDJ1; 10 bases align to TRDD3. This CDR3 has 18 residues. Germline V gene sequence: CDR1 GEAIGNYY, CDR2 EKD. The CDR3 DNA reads TGTGCCTGTGACACCGTCGGGGGGGATACGAAGTACACCGATAAACGCATCTTT. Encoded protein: CACDTVGGDTKYTDKRIF.

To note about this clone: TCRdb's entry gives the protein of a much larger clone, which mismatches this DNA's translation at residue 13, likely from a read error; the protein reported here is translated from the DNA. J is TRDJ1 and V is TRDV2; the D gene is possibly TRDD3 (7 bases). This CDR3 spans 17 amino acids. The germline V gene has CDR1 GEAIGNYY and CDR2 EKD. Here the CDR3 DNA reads TGTGCCTGTGACCCCGTTTCGGGGGGATCCTACACCGTTAAACTCATCTTT. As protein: CACDPVSGGSYTVKLIF.

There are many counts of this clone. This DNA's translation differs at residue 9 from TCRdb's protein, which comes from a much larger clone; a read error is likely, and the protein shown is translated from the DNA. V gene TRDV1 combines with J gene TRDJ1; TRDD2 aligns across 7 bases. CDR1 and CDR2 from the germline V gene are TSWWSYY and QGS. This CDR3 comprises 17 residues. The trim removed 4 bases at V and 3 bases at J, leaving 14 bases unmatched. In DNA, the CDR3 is TGTGCTCTTGGGGGAACCTTCCTCTGTTGGGGCGCCGATAAACTCATCTTT. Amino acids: CALGGTFLCWGADKLIF.

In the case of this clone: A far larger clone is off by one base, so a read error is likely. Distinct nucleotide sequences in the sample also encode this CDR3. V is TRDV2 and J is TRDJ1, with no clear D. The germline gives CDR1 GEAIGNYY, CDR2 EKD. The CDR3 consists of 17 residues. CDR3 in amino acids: CACDTVGTESNTDKLIF. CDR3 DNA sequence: TGTGCCTGCGACACCGTAGGGACCGAATCCAACACCGATAAACTCATCTTT.

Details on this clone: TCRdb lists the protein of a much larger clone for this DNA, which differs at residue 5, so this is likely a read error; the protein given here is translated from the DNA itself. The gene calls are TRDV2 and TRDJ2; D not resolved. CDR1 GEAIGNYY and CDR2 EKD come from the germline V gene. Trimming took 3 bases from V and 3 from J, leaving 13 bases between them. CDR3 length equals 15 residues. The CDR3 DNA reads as TGTGCCTGTGACGCCGTCGGGTCCCTGACAGCACAACTCTTCTTT. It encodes CACDAVGSLTAQLFF.

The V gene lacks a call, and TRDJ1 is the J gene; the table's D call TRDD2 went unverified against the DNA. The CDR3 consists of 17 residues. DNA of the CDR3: TGTGCTTCATTGTGCCTTCCCCCTACTTTGTACACCGATAAACTCATCTTT. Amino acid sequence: CASLCLPPTLYTDKLIF.

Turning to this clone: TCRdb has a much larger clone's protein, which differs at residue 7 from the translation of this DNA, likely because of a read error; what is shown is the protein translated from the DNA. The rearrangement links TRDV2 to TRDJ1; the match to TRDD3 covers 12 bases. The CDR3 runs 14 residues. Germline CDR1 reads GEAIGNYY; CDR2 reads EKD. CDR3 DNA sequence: TGTGCCTGTGACACCGTGAGACTGGGGGATACACTCATCTTT. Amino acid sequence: CACDTVRLGDTLIF.

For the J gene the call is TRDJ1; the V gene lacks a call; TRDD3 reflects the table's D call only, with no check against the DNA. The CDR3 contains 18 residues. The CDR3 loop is CACDTVLGDTRLTDKLIF. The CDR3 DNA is TGTGCCTGTGACACCGTACTGGGGGATACGCGCCTGACCGATAAACTCATCTTT.